The rows below give T cell receptor beta chains drawn from one sample of a study of Ad26.COV2.S vaccination and SARS-CoV-2 variants. Measured with immunoSEQ multiplex PCR; TCRdb has only the in-frame clones, and not every one. There are about half a million clones in the sample; roughly nine tenths occur only once, and roughly 1.7% lies in the top ten. Sequencing was performed on peripheral blood, taken in a trial of Ad26.COV2.S vaccine versus placebo. The receptor source for this set is a person between 18 and 59 years old who received the Ad26.COV2.S COVID-19 vaccine or a placebo. Each CDR3 is given with its conserved first and last residue. D genes are given only for firm matches. The size of a clone is reported for some rows only, either as once, few or many, or as a class for expanded clones.

-	TRBV7-9	TRBJ1-4	-	TGTGCCAGCAGCATTGTCGGGGGAGGTGAAAAACTGTTTTTT	CASSIVGGGEKLFF
once	TRBV19	TRBJ1-4	-	TGTGCCAGTACCCTTCGGAGGGGAACTGAAAAACTGTTTTTT	CASTLRRGTEKLFF
-	TRBV28	TRBJ1-1	-	TGTGCCAGCAGTCGACCTGTGAACACTGAAGCTTTCTTT	CASSRPVNTEAFF
-	TRBV29-1	TRBJ1-2	-	TGCAGCGTTGGCAGGGATTGGCTTTCGAACTATGGCTACACCTTC	CSVGRDWLSNYGYTF
-	TRBV19	TRBJ2-2	-	TGTGCCAGTAGTATCGACCTAGCCAACTGGAACACCGGGGAGCTGTTTTTT	CASSIDLANWNTGELFF
-	TRBV11-3	TRBJ1-1	-	TGTGCCAGCAGCCAACAAGGCTGGGTAGGGCCCTGTGGAGCTTTCTTT	CASSQQGWVGPCGAFF
-	TRBV30	TRBJ2-1	TRBD2	TGTGCCTTCACTGGCGGGAGACGTGGGAATGAGCAGTTCTTC	CAFTGGRRGNEQFF
-	TRBV9	TRBJ2-2	TRBD2	TGTGCCAGCAGCGTAGACAGCGGGGGGGAAAGTCGGGAGCTGTTTTTT	CASSVDSGGESRELFF
-	TRBV5-1	TRBJ1-2	-	TGCGCCAGCAGCTTGTCGACAGTCAAGTATGGCTACACCTTC	CASSLSTVKYGYTF
-	TRBV19	TRBJ1-4	-	TGTGCCAGTTCGGGGTCAACTAATGAAAAACTGTTTTTT	CASSGSTNEKLFF
-	TRBV28	TRBJ2-3	-	TGTGCCAGCAGATCAGGGGCAGATACGCAGTATTTT	CASRSGADTQYF
-	TRBV5-5	TRBJ1-2	-	TGTGCCAGCAGCTTGGGCGGGACCGCTAACTATGGCTACACCTTC	CASSLGGTANYGYTF
-	TRBV3-1/TRBV3-2	TRBJ2-7	TRBD1	TGTGCCAGCAGCGCCCGACAGGGGGGGGCCTACGAGCAGTACTTC	CASSARQGGAYEQYF
few	TRBV7-6	TRBJ1-3	-	TGTGCCAGCAGCGACCGACAGGGAAACACCATATATTTT	CASSDRQGNTIYF
-	TRBV6-5	TRBJ2-7	TRBD2	TGTGCCAGCAGCCCCTGGGCGGGAGGGCCGTACGAGCAGTACTTC	CASSPWAGGPYEQYF
-	TRBV15	TRBJ2-7	TRBD1	TGTGCCACCAGCAGACCTACGCAGGGACAGGTCCTTTCCGAGCAGTACTTC	CATSRPTQGQVLSEQYF
-	TRBV9	TRBJ2-2	-	TGTGCCAGCAGCCCCCCCACCGGGGAGCTGTTTTTT	CASSPPTGELFF
-	TRBV2	TRBJ2-2	-	TGTGCCAGCAGTGACACGGGAGAGGTAGCCGGGGAGCTGTTTTTT	CASSDTGEVAGELFF
once	TRBV6-5	TRBJ2-3	-	TGTGCCAGCAGGGGGAGGCGGGCCGGGGTGCATACGCAGTATTTT	CASRGRRAGVHTQYF
-	TRBV6-5	TRBJ2-2	-	TGTGCCAGCAGTTACTGGCAGACCAACACCGGGGAGCTGTTTTTT	CASSYWQTNTGELFF
-	TRBV6-6	TRBJ2-7	-	TGTGCCAGCAGTTACATAGGGTCCTACGAGCAGTACTTC	CASSYIGSYEQYF
-	TRBV3-1/TRBV3-2	TRBJ2-7	-	TGTGCCAGCAGCCAAACGGCCTACGAGCAGTACTTC	CASSQTAYEQYF
once	TRBV5-8	TRBJ1-3	-	TGTGCCAGCAGCTTTCTTCAGGGGTTTGGTGGAAACACCATATATTTT	CASSFLQGFGGNTIYF
-	TRBV4-2	TRBJ2-1	TRBD2	TGTGCCAGCAGCTCGGGACTAGCGGGGGGAAATGAGCAGTTCTTC	CASSSGLAGGNEQFF
-	TRBV7-9	TRBJ2-1	-	TGTGCCAGCAGCTTATTGAGATATAGCTCCTACAATGAGCAGTTCTTC	CASSLLRYSSYNEQFF
-	TRBV5-1	TRBJ1-2	-	TGCGCCAGCAGCCGCGGACAGAACTATGGCTACACCTTC	CASSRGQNYGYTF
-	TRBV5-1	TRBJ2-7	TRBD1	TGCGCCAGCAGCACGCAGGGACAGCCTCTTTACGAGCAGTACTTC	CASSTQGQPLYEQYF
few	TRBV20-1	TRBJ2-7	-	TGCAGTGCTAGATACGACGAGCAGTACTTC	CSARYDEQYF
-	TRBV12-3/TRBV12-4	TRBJ2-2	-	TGTGCCAGCAGTTTATTGCCCGGGGAGCTGTTTTTT	CASSLLPGELFF
-	TRBV14	TRBJ2-1	-	TGTGCCAGCAGCCGCCATATAGGGAACAATGAGCAGTTCTTC	CASSRHIGNNEQFF
-	TRBV20-1	TRBJ2-7	-	TGCAGTGCTAGCGAGAGGGGCGAGCAGTACTTC	CSASERGEQYF
once	TRBV28	TRBJ2-1	TRBD2	TGTGCCAGCAGGACCGGGACTAGCGGGAGTAGTGAGCAGTTCTTC	CASRTGTSGSSEQFF
-	TRBV29-1	TRBJ1-1	TRBD1	TGCAGCGTTGATTCCGGCAGGGGGCTTGGCACTGAAGCTTTCTTT	CSVDSGRGLGTEAFF
-	TRBV11-2	TRBJ2-7	-	TGTGCCAGCAGCTTAGGGCCATCCTACGAGCAGTACTTC	CASSLGPSYEQYF
-	TRBV5-8	TRBJ1-5	-	TGTGCCAGCAGCTTGTGGGGGGATCAGCCCCAGCATTTT	CASSLWGDQPQHF
-	TRBV29-1	TRBJ2-7	TRBD1	TGCAGCGTAGAAGACAGGGGCTACGAGCAGTACTTC	CSVEDRGYEQYF